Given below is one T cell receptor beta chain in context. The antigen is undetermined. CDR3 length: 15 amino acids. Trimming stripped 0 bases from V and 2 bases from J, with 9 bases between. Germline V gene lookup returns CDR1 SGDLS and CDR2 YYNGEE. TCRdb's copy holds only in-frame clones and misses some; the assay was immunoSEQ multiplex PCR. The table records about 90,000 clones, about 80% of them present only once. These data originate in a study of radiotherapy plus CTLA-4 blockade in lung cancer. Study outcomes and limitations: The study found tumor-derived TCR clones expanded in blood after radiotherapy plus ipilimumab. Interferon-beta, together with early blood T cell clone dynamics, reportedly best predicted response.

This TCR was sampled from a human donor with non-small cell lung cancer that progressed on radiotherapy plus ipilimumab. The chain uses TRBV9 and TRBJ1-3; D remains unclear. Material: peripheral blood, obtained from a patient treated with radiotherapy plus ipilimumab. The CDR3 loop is CASSVDPDPGNTIYF. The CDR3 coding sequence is TGTGCCAGCAGCGTAGACCCGGATCCTGGAAACACCATATATTTT.